A single sample gave rise to the 20 T cell receptor beta chains below, sequenced in a study of blood T cell repertoires in COVID-19. The assay was immunoSEQ multiplex PCR, and TCRdb's table has in-frame clones only and misses some. Here the sample spans 9,000 to 13,000 clones, around 91% being singletons. Sequenced sample: peripheral blood. Receptor source: a human donor in a cohort sampled during active COVID-19.

This rearrangement joins TRBV4-1 to TRBJ1-4; a possible D gene is TRBD1 (6 bases). The CDR3 spans 15 residues. The germline V and J ends were trimmed by 4 bases and 7 bases, with 16 bases remaining between them. In germline, CDR1 is MGHRA, CDR2 YSYEKL. CDR3 in DNA: TGCGCCAGCAGCCTTGGACAGCCAGGCGGTGAAAAACTGTTTTTT. Translating gives CASSLGQPGGEKLFF.

The gene calls are TRBV7-2 and TRBJ2-5; a possible D gene is TRBD1 (7 bases). Trimming took off 5 bases at V and 5 bases at J, with 12 bases between the two ends. The CDR3 sequence is 13 residues long. From germline, CDR1 is SGHTA and CDR2 FQGNSA. The CDR3 nucleotides are TGTGCCAGCAGCGAACAGGGGAGGGAGACCCAGTACTTC. Translating gives CASSEQGRETQYF. Complete variable domain (other parts from reference TRBV7-2 and TRBJ2-5): GAGVSQSPSNKVTEKGKDVELRCDPISGHTALYWYRQSLGQGLEFLIYFQGNSAPDKSGLPSDRFSAERTGGSVSTLTIQRTQQEDSAVYLCASSEQGRETQYFGPGTRLLVL.

The CDR3 is CASSPGTASSYNEQFF. The DNA for the CDR3 is TGTGCCAGCAGCCCCGGGACAGCCAGCTCCTACAATGAGCAGTTCTTC. The chain carries TRBV6-2 or TRBV6-3 and TRBJ2-1; TRBD1 aligns across 7 bases. This CDR3 has 16 residues. V lost 6 bases, J lost 0 bases, and 8 bases stayed unmatched. Germline assignment: CDR1 MNHEY and CDR2 SVGEGT.

The chain joins TRBV7-2 to TRBJ2-5; D is possibly TRBD1 (5 bases). Germline lookup yields CDR1 SGHTA and CDR2 FQGNSA. Trimming removed 1 base from V and 7 bases from J, with 16 bases in between. The CDR3 has 15 residues. The CDR3 DNA is TGTGCCAGCAGCTTAGTAACGTACGGCAGGGCGACCCAGTACTTC. This sequence encodes CASSLVTYGRATQYF.

The CDR3 region is CASSLTGFRYF. CDR3 nucleotides: TGTGCCAGCAGCTTAACAGGGTTTCGGTACTTC. The chain has TRBV7-2 and TRBJ2-4; D might be TRBD1 (6 bases). Trimming removed 2 bases from V and 15 bases from J, with 11 bases in between. CDR1 SGHTA and CDR2 FQGNSA come from the germline V gene. The CDR3 totals 11 residues. The whole variable domain, remainder taken from reference TRBV7-2 and TRBJ2-4, is GAGVSQSPSNKVTEKGKDVELRCDPISGHTALYWYRQSLGQGLEFLIYFQGNSAPDKSGLPSDRFSAERTGGSVSTLTIQRTQQEDSAVYLCASSLTGFRYFGAGTRLSVL.

The chain carries TRBV7-9 and TRBJ2-1; tentative D call: TRBD2 (6 bases). The CDR3 has 11 residues. V was shortened by 6 bases and J by 6 bases, with 6 bases between the two germline ends. Per germline, CDR1 SEHNR and CDR2 FQNEAQ (reference sequence). The CDR3 reads CASRGGNEQFF. CDR3 coding DNA: TGTGCCAGCAGGGGGGGCAATGAGCAGTTCTTC. Filled out from reference TRBV7-9 and TRBJ2-1, the complete variable domain reads DTGVSQNPRHKITKRGQNVTFRCDPISEHNRLYWYRQTLGQGPEFLTYFQNEAQLEKSRLLSDRFSAERPKGSFSTLEIQRTEQGDSAMYLCASRGGNEQFFGPGTRLTVL.

V is TRBV7-3 and J is TRBJ2-1; 15 nucleotides agree with TRBD2. This CDR3 has 18 amino acids. The germline V gene has CDR1 SGHTA and CDR2 FQGTGA. V trimming: 5 bases; J trimming: 3 bases; junction bases outside the gene matches: 8. As DNA, the CDR3 is TGTGCCAGCAGCCCGGGGACTAGCGGGGGGCCGGGCTACAATGAGCAGTTCTTC. As protein: CASSPGTSGGPGYNEQFF.

The chain has TRBV7-2 and TRBJ1-1, with D maybe TRBD1 (5 bases). V lost 5 bases to trimming and J lost 4 bases, with 11 bases between them. The CDR3 runs to 13 residues. Germline loops: CDR1 SGHTA, CDR2 FQGNSA. This CDR3 is CASSLGAITEAFF. The CDR3 DNA sequence: TGTGCCAGCAGCCTAGGGGCGATCACTGAAGCTTTCTTT.

The chain employs TRBV28 and TRBJ1-1; the D gene is possibly TRBD1 (6 bases). Between the trimmed V and J ends, which lost 6 bases and 5 bases, there was a span of 10 bases. The CDR3 has 12 residues. Germline assignment: CDR1 MDHEN and CDR2 SYDVKM. CDR3: CASRQGWTEAFF. CDR3 in DNA: TGTGCCAGCAGACAGGGTTGGACTGAAGCTTTCTTT.

The J gene is TRBJ1-1, the V gene TRBV9; 7 positions agree with TRBD1. The CDR3 runs 14 residues. Germline trimming cut 5 bases from V and 1 base from J; bases unmatched to any gene: 5. CDR1 and CDR2 (germline): SGDLS, YYNGEE. CDR3 sequence: CASREGTANTEAFF. In DNA, the CDR3 is TGTGCCAGCAGGGAAGGGACAGCGAACACTGAAGCTTTCTTT.

The V gene is TRBV7-2, the J gene TRBJ2-3; no definite D call. The V end was cut by 3 bases, the J end by 1 base, with 11 bases between. The length of the CDR3 is 15 residues. CDR1 and CDR2 (germline): SGHTA, FQGNSA. DNA of the CDR3: TGTGCCAGCAGCTTTCCGTTGAGTGGCACAGATACGCAGTATTTT. It yields the protein CASSFPLSGTDTQYF.

The chain joins TRBV5-6 to TRBJ2-1, with 8 bases that match TRBD1. Unmatched junction bases numbered 10, after V lost 4 bases and J lost 1 base. CDR1 is SGHDT and CDR2 is YYEEEE in the germline V gene. CDR3 size: 17 residues. Here the CDR3 DNA reads TGTGCCAGCAGCCCCTCGCCCCACAGGGGGTCCTACAATGAGCAGTTCTTC. Protein: CASSPSPHRGSYNEQFF. The full variable domain, in which reference TRBV5-6 and TRBJ2-1 provide the parts outside the CDR3, is DAGVTQSPTHLIKTRGQQVTLRCSPKSGHDTVSWYQQALGQGPQFIFQYYEEEERQRGNFPDRFSGHQFPNYSSELNVNALLLGDSALYLCASSPSPHRGSYNEQFFGPGTRLTVL.

This clone has just a few counts. This chain's CDR3 is CAISELGGRTEAFF. DNA for the CDR3: TGTGCCATCAGTGAGTTGGGGGGTCGCACTGAAGCTTTCTTT. This sequence joins TRBV10-3 and TRBJ1-1; tentatively, D is TRBD1 (5 bases). The germline V and J ends were trimmed by 1 base and 4 bases, with 10 bases remaining between them. Germline V gene sequence: CDR1 ENHRY, CDR2 SYGVKD. The CDR3 contains 14 residues.

The rearrangement links TRBV30 to TRBJ1-1, with 7 bases aligning to TRBD1. Germline V gene lookup returns CDR1 GTSNPN and CDR2 SVGIG (reference sequence). CDR3 length: 16 residues. V was clipped by 3 bases and J by 3 bases; unmatched bases: 13. The CDR3 reads CAWRARGVFRDTEAFF. Written as DNA, the CDR3 is TGTGCCTGGAGAGCCAGGGGGGTTTTTCGCGACACTGAAGCTTTCTTT.

The V gene is TRBV6-5, the J gene TRBJ1-2, with 7 bases that match TRBD1. This CDR3 has 14 residues. From germline, CDR1 is MNHEY and CDR2 SVGAGI. J was trimmed by 4 bases and V by 10 bases; bases with no gene match: 12. The CDR3 nucleotides are TGTGCCACTCGGGAAGGGACAGACACCTATGGCTACACCTTC. Protein: CATREGTDTYGYTF.

This chain connects TRBV30 to TRBJ1-2; D is undetermined. Per the germline V gene, CDR1 is GTSNPN and CDR2 is SVGIG (reference sequence). The CDR3 has 13 residues. The ends were cut back, 1 base at V and 8 bases at J, with 14 bases in the middle. The CDR3 sequence: CAWSESRHEGYTF. The CDR3 nucleotides read TGTGCCTGGAGTGAATCGAGGCACGAGGGCTACACCTTC.

The rearrangement links TRBV6-4 to TRBJ2-3; the D gene is possibly TRBD2 (6 bases). Trimming stripped 3 bases from V and 6 bases from J, with 7 bases between. This CDR3 comprises 12 residues. Per the germline V gene, CDR1 is MRHNA and CDR2 is SNTAGT. The CDR3 region is CASSDGGDTQYF. The CDR3, as DNA: TGTGCCAGCAGTGATGGGGGGGATACGCAGTATTTT.

This chain links TRBV5-4 with TRBJ2-1, with D hard to call. V was pared by 2 bases and J by 6 bases, with 12 bases between. Germline V CDR1 and CDR2: SGHNT, YYREEE (reference sequence). The CDR3 sequence is 14 residues long. Here the CDR3 reads CASSFGQETNEQFF. CDR3 in DNA: TGTGCCAGCAGCTTTGGGCAGGAAACCAATGAGCAGTTCTTC.

The chain has TRBV5-8 and TRBJ1-1, with D unresolved. Germline CDR1 is SGHTS and CDR2 is YDEGEE. The length of the CDR3 is 14 residues. Trimming shortened V by 0 bases and J by 2 bases, and 8 bases separated the two germline ends. The chain's CDR3 is CASSLGGINTEAFF. Here the CDR3 DNA reads TGTGCCAGCAGCTTGGGAGGGATCAACACTGAAGCTTTCTTT.

The rearrangement links TRBV6-2 or TRBV6-3 to TRBJ2-5, with D hard to call. The V and J ends lost 2 bases and 1 base respectively, with 8 bases between them. The CDR3 length is 14 residues. Germline assignment: CDR1 MNHEY and CDR2 SVGEGT. For the CDR3, the DNA is TGTGCCAGCAGTTACGTGACTTCCCAAGAGACCCAGTACTTC. Amino acid sequence: CASSYVTSQETQYF.